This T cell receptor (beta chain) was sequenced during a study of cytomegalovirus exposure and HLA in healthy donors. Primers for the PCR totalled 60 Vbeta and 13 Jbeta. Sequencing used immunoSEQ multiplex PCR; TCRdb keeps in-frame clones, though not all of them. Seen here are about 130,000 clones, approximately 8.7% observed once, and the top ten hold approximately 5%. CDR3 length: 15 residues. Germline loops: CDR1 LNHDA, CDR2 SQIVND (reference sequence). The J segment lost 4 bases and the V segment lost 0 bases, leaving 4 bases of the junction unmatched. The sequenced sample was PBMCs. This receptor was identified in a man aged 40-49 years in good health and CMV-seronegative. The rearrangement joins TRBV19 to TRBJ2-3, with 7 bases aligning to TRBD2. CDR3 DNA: TGTGCCAGTAGTATAGAGAGGCGGGGGTCAGATACGCAGTATTTT. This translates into CASSIERRGSDTQYF.